Included here is one T cell receptor (beta chain) sequence, with context. Its target is unknown. The sample is drawn from a study of beta chain features in type 1 diabetes. The entirety of the isolated RNA underwent reverse transcription, so expressed TCRB transcripts were sequenced. Method: immunoSEQ multiplex PCR; TCRdb's copy keeps in-frame clones and lacks some. The table has about 370,000 clones, 8.5% to 10% seen once. The germline V gene encodes CDR1 SGHTA and CDR2 FQGNSA. CDR3 length: 15 amino acids. Trimming shortened V by 3 bases and J by 5 bases, and 17 bases separated the two germline ends. General study points: Among patients with Type 1 diabetes, TCRB CDR3s were moderately but significantly shorter in every one of the four CD4+ subsets. Patients' naive, central memory and regulatory TCRB repertoires appeared more alike than those of healthy donors. The study found fewer insertions and more deletions at VDJ junctions in type 1 diabetes patients.

Using CD45RO/CCR7/CD25/CD127/CD95/CD27, CD4+ naive, central memory, regulatory and stem cell-like memory cells were sorted. The specimen sequenced was central memory CD4+ T cells from blood. The clonotype comes from a man aged 25 to 40 with type 1 diabetes. The chain joins TRBV7-2 to TRBJ2-7, with unresolved D. The CDR3 coding sequence is TGTGCCAGCAGCTTTCTAGGCGGTGAAGTCGACGAGCAGTACTTC. Amino acid sequence: CASSFLGGEVDEQYF.